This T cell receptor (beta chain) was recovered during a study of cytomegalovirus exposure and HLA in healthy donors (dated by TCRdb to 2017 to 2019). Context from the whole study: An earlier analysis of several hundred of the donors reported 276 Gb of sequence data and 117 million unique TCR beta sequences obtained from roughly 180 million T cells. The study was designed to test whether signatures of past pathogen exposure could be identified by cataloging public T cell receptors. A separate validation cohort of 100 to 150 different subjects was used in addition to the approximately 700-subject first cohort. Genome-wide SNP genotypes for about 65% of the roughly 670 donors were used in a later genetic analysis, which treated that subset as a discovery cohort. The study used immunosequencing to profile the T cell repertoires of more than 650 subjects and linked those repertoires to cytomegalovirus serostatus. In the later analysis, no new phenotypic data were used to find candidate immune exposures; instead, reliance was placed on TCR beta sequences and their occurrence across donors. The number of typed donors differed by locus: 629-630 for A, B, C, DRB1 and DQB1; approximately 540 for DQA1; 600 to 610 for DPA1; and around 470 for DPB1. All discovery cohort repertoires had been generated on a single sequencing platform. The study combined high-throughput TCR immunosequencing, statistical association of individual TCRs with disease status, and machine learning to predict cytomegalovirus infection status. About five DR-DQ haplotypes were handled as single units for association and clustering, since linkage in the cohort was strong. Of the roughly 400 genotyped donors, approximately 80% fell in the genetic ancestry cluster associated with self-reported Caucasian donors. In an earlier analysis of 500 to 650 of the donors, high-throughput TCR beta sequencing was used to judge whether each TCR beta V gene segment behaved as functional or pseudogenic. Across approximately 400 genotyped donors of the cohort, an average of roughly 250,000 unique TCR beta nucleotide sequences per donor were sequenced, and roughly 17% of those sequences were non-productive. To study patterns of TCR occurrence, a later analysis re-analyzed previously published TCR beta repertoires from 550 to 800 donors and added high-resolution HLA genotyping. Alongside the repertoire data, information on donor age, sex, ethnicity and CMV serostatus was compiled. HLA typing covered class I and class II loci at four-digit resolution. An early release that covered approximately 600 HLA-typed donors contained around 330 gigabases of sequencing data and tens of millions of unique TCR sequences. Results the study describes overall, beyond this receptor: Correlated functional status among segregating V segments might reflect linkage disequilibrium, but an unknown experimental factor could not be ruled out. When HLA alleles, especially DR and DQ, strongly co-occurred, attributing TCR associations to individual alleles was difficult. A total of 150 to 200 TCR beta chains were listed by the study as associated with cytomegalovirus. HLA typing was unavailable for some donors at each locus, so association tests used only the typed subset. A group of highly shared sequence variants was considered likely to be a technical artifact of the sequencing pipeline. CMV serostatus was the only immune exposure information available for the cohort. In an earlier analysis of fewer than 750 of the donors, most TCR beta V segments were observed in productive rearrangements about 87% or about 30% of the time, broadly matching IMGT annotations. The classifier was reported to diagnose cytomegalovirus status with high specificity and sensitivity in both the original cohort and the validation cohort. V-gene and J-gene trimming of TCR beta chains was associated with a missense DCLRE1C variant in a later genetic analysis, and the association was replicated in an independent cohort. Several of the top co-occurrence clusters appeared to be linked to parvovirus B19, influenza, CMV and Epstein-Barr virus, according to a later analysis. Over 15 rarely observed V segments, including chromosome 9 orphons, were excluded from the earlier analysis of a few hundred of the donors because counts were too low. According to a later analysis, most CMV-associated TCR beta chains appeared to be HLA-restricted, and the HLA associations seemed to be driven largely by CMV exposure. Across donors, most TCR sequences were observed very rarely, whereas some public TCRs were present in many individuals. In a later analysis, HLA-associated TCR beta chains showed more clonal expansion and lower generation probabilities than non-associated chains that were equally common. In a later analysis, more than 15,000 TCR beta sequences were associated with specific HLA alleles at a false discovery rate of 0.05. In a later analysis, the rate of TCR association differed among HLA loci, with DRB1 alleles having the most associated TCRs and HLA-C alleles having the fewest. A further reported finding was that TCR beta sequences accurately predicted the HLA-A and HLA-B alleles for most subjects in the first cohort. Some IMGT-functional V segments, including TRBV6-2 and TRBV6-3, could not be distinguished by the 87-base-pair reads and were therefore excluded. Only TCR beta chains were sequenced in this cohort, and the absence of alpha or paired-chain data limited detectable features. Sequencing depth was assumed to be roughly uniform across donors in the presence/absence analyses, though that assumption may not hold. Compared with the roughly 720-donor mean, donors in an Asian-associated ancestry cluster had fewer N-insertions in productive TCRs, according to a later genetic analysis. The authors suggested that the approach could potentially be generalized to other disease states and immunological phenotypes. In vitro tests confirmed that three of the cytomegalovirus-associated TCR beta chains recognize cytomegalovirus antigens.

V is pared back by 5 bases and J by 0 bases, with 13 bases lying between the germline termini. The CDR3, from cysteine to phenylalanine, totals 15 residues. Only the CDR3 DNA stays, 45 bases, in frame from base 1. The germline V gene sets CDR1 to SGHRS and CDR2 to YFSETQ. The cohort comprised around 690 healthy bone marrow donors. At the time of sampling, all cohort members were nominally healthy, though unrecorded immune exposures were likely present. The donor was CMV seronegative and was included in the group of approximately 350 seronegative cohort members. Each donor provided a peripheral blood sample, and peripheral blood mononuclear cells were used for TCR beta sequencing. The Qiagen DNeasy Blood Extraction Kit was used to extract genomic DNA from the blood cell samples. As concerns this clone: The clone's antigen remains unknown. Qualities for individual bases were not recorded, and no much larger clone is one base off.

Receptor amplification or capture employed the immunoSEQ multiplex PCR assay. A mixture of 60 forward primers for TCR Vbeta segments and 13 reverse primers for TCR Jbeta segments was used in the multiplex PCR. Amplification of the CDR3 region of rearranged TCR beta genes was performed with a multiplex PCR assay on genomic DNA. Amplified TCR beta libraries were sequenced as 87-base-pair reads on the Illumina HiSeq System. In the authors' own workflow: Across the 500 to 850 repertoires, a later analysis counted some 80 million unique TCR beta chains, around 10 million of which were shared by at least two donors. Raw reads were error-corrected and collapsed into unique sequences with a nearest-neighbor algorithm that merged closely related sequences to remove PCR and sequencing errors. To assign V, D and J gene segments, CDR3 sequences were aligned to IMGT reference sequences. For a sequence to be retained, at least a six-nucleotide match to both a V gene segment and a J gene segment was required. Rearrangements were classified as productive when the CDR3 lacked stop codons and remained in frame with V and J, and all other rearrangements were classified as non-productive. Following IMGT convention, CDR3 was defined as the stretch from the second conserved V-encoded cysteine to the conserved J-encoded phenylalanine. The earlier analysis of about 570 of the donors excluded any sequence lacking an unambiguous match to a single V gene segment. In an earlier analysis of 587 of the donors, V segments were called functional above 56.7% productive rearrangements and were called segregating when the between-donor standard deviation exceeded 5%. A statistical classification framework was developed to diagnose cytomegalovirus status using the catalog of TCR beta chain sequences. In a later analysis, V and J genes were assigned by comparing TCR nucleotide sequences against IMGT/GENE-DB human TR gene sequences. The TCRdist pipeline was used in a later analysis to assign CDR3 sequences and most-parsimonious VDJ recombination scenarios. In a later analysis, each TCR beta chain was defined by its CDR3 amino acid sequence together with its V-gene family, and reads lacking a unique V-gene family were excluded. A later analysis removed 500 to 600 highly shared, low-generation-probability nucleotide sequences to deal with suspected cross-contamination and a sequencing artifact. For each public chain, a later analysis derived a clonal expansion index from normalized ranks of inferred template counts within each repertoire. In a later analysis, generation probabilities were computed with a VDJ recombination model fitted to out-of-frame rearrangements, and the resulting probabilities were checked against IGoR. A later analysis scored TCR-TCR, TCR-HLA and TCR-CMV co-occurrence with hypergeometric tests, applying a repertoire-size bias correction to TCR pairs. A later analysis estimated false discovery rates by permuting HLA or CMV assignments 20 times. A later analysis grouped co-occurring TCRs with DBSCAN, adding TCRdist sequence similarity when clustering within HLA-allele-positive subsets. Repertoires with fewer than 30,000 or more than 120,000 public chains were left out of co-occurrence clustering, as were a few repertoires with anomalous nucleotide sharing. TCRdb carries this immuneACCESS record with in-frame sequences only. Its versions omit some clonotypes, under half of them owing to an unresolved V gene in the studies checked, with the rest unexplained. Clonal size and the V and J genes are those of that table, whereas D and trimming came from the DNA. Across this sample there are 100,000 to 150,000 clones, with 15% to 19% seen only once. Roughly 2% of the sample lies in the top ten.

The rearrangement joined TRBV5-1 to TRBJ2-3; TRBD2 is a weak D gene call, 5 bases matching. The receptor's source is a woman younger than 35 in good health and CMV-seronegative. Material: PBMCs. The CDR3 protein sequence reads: CASSAVRTSTDTQYF. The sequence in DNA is TGCGCCAGCAGTGCGGTAAGGACTAGCACAGATACGCAGTATTTT.